These 30 T cell receptor beta chains share one sample of origin, sequenced in a study of PD-1 blockade in mismatch repair-deficient tumors. Antigens for these TCRs are unknown. Described time point: identical approximately ten-day culture without peptide (control). Profiled with immunoSEQ multiplex PCR; TCRdb holds only in-frame clones, not every one. In the table there are over 13,000 clones, about nine tenths of which are singletons. This material consisted of cells cultured in vitro, taken from a patient treated with pembrolizumab. Receptor source: an adult with mismatch repair-deficient cancer.

The genes are TRBV7-9 and TRBJ2-7, with D unclear. Germline CDR1 SEHNR, CDR2 FQNEAQ (reference sequence). The CDR3 sequence is 14 residues long. Trimming stripped 0 bases from V and 1 base from J, with 7 bases between. The CDR3 loop reads CASSLAVASYEQYF. The CDR3 DNA follows: TGTGCCAGCAGCTTAGCTGTGGCTTCCTACGAGCAGTACTTC.

The CDR3 reads CASSLGAGTYEQYF. DNA of the CDR3: TGCGCCAGCAGCTTGGGCGCGGGGACCTACGAGCAGTACTTC. J is TRBJ2-7 and V is TRBV5-1; D is perhaps TRBD2 (6 bases). Looked up from germline, CDR1 is SGHRS and CDR2 is YFSETQ. Trimming removed 0 bases at V and 2 bases at J, with 9 bases between. The CDR3 length is 14 residues.

V gene TRBV10-1 combines with J gene TRBJ2-7; 7 nucleotides agree with TRBD2. With 4 bases clipped from V and 7 bases from J, the junction kept 10 bases outside the gene matches. The germline V gene has CDR1 WNHNN and CDR2 SYGVQD (reference sequence). The CDR3 spans 14 residues. This CDR3 is CASSAGTNAREQYF. CDR3 DNA sequence: TGCGCCAGCAGTGCCGGGACTAATGCGAGAGAGCAGTACTTC.

The rearrangement links TRBV11-1 to TRBJ2-7, with D possibly matching TRBD1 (5 bases). Germline loops: CDR1 SGHAT, CDR2 FQDESV (reference sequence). This CDR3 has 17 residues. V lost 1 base, J lost 3 bases, and 19 bases lay in between. In nucleotides, the CDR3 is TGTGCCAGCAGCTTAGGAATTTGGGGCTCCGACAGCTACGAGCAGTACTTC. This encodes CASSLGIWGSDSYEQYF.

The genes are TRBV7-6 and TRBJ2-7; D uncertain. CDR3 size: 13 residues. The V gene's germline CDR1 is SGHVS and CDR2 FNYEAQ. Trimming took off 5 bases at V and 3 bases at J, with 11 bases between the two ends. The CDR3 nucleotides are TGTGCCAGCAGCCCCCAGGATGGCTACGAGCAGTACTTC. Amino acids: CASSPQDGYEQYF.

This clone showed up just once. CDR3 in amino acids: CASSPTGAGELFF. The CDR3 DNA sequence: TGTGCCAGCAGCCCCACAGGGGCCGGGGAGCTGTTTTTT. The chain employs TRBV6-6 and TRBJ2-2, with 7 bases identical to TRBD1. With V trimmed by 6 bases and J by 6 bases, 4 bases remained unmatched. Germline V gives CDR1 MNHNY, CDR2 SVGAGI (reference sequence). The CDR3 covers 13 residues.

The chain joins TRBV29-1 to TRBJ2-7; 8 nucleotides line up with TRBD1. CDR3 length equals 14 residues. Trimming took 6 bases from V and 0 from J; bases not matched to a gene: 7. Germline CDR1 and CDR2: SQVTM and ANQGSEA. The CDR3 sequence: CSVRGTGISYEQYF. The CDR3 DNA is TGCAGCGTAAGGGGGACAGGCATCTCCTACGAGCAGTACTTC.

The chain links TRBV7-9 to TRBJ1-1; D is undetermined. Trimming removed 5 bases from V and 1 base from J, with 11 bases in between. This CDR3 has 14 residues. Germline-derived CDR1 and CDR2 are SEHNR and FQNEAQ (reference sequence). The CDR3 sequence is CASSHREKNTEAFF. For the CDR3, the DNA is TGTGCCAGCAGCCACCGGGAGAAGAACACTGAAGCTTTCTTT.

The chain employs TRBV9 and TRBJ2-5, with 7 nucleotides matching TRBD2. Trimming removed 1 base from V and 5 bases from J; junction bases left unmatched: 8. CDR1 and CDR2 from the germline V gene are SGDLS and YYNGEE. The CDR3 covers 15 residues. CDR3 coding DNA: TGTGCCAGCAGCGTACGGCGGGAGCCGGGGGAGACCCAGTACTTC. Translation gives CASSVRREPGETQYF.

V and J are TRBV5-1 and TRBJ2-5; possibly TRBD1 for D (6 bases). CDR1 and CDR2 (germline): SGHRS, YFSETQ. The CDR3 consists of 15 residues. V lost 4 bases, J lost 4 bases, and 17 bases lay in between. The CDR3 DNA follows: TGCGCCAGCAGCACCCAAGGGGGTCTCTTAGAGACCCAGTACTTC. This encodes CASSTQGGLLETQYF.

This rearrangement joins TRBV28 to TRBJ2-1, with a tentative D call TRBD1 (6 bases). The CDR3 covers 13 residues. The germline gives CDR1 MDHEN, CDR2 SYDVKM. Between the trimmed V and J ends, which lost 7 bases and 4 bases, there was a span of 11 bases. CDR3 amino acids: CASTSTGYNEQFF. CDR3 nucleotide sequence: TGTGCCAGCACCTCGACAGGATACAATGAGCAGTTCTTC.

The chain uses TRBV13 and TRBJ1-6; D is ambiguous. Trimming pared 1 base from V and 8 bases from J, leaving 6 bases between. There are 13 residues in the CDR3. Germline CDR1 and CDR2: PRHDT and FYEKMQ (reference sequence). The CDR3 loop reads CASSLEVDSPLHF. Written as DNA, the CDR3 is TGTGCCAGCAGCTTAGAGGTGGATTCACCCCTCCACTTT.

The chain employs TRBV18 and TRBJ2-7, with 9 bases identical to TRBD1. In germline, CDR1 is KGHSH, CDR2 LQKENI. The length of the CDR3 is 14 residues. V lost 4 bases, J lost 4 bases, and 5 bases stayed unmatched. CDR3 DNA: TGTGCCAGCTCACTCACGGGACAGGGATACGAGCAGTACTTC. It is translated as CASSLTGQGYEQYF. Complete variable domain (other parts from reference TRBV18 and TRBJ2-7): NAGVMQNPRHLVRRRGQEARLRCSPMKGHSHVYWYRQLPEEGLKFMVYLQKENIIDESGMPKERFSAEFPKEGPSILRIQQVVRGDSAAYFCASSLTGQGYEQYFGPGTRLTVT.

This chain connects TRBV4-1 to TRBJ2-1; 13 bases match TRBD2. Trimming cost V 7 bases and J 0 bases; bases outside gene matches: 9. Germline loops: CDR1 MGHRA, CDR2 YSYEKL. This CDR3 has 18 amino acids. The CDR3: CASTRTSGSYSSYNEQFF. The CDR3 nucleotides are TGCGCCAGCACCAGGACTAGCGGGAGTTATAGCTCCTACAATGAGCAGTTCTTC.

The V call is TRBV5-8, the J call TRBJ2-1, with TRBD2 matching 11 bases. V was clipped by 4 bases and J by 6 bases; unmatched bases: 6. This CDR3 has 15 amino acids. Germline-derived CDR1 and CDR2 are SGHTS and YDEGEE. CDR3: CASSTGTSGFNEQFF. For the CDR3, the DNA is TGTGCCAGCAGCACCGGGACTAGCGGATTCAATGAGCAGTTCTTC.

V is TRBV30 and J is TRBJ2-7; TRBD2 might be the D (7 bases). The CDR3 length is 12 residues. Trimming took 2 bases from V and 6 from J, leaving 11 bases between them. Germline-derived CDR1 and CDR2 are GTSNPN and SVGIG (reference sequence). The CDR3: CAWSPGGPEQYF. The CDR3 coding sequence is TGTGCCTGGAGTCCCGGGGGGCCCGAGCAGTACTTC.

J is TRBJ1-2 and V is TRBV7-2; 8 bases match TRBD1. V was pared by 5 bases and J by 0 bases, with 2 bases of the junction left unmatched. The CDR3 extends over 14 amino acids. Per germline, CDR1 SGHTA and CDR2 FQGNSA. The CDR3 spells CASSDRGTNYGYTF. The CDR3 DNA is TGTGCCAGCAGCGACAGGGGTACTAACTATGGCTACACCTTC.

This clone was detected only a few times. The gene calls are TRBV28 and TRBJ1-1; maybe TRBD1 (6 bases). Germline values: CDR1 MDHEN, CDR2 SYDVKM. The ends were cut back, 1 base at V and 11 bases at J, with 11 bases in the middle. The CDR3 is 12 residues long. This chain's CDR3 is CASSLYRAGAFF. The CDR3 region has the DNA TGTGCCAGCAGTTTATACAGGGCTGGTGCTTTCTTT.

The rearrangement uses TRBV10-2 and TRBJ1-2; tentatively, D is TRBD1 (6 bases). The germline V gene has CDR1 WSHSY and CDR2 SAAADI. Between the trimmed V and J ends, which lost 4 bases and 5 bases, there was a span of 17 bases. The CDR3 is made up of 15 amino acids. CDR3 sequence reads: CASSARQPTGYGYTF. For the CDR3, the DNA is TGCGCCAGCAGTGCACGGCAGCCTACAGGGTATGGCTACACCTTC.

This rearrangement joins TRBV28 to TRBJ2-7, with D perhaps matching TRBD1 or TRBD2 (6 bases each). Between the trimmed V and J ends, which lost 5 bases and 0 bases, there was a span of 14 bases. Germline CDR1 and CDR2: MDHEN and SYDVKM. The CDR3 has 15 amino acids. The CDR3 coding sequence is TGTGCCAGCAGTCCCTTGAGGGGGGACTCCTACGAGCAGTACTTC. It yields the protein CASSPLRGDSYEQYF. The full variable domain, completed using reference TRBV28 and TRBJ2-7, is DVKVTQSSRYLVKRTGEKVFLECVQDMDHENMFWYRQDPGLGLRLIYFSYDVKMKEKGDIPEGYSVSREKKERFSLILESASTNQTSMYLCASSPLRGDSYEQYFGPGTRLTVT.

The rearrangement links TRBV4-1 to TRBJ1-1, with D perhaps TRBD1 (6 bases). V shed 8 bases and J shed 3 bases, with 16 bases lying between them. Germline V gene sequence: CDR1 MGHRA, CDR2 YSYEKL. The CDR3 sequence is 14 residues long. The DNA of the CDR3 is TGCGCCAGCGGAACCAGGGGCGTGCACACTGAAGCTTTCTTT. Encoded protein: CASGTRGVHTEAFF.

The rearrangement uses TRBV7-9 and TRBJ2-1; 11 bases line up with TRBD2. Germline-derived CDR1 and CDR2 are SEHNR and FQNEAQ (reference sequence). V dropped 5 bases and J dropped 5; count of bases not matched to a gene: 5. The length of the CDR3 is 15 residues. Here the CDR3 DNA reads TGTGCCAGCAGCAGGGGACTAGCGGTTAACAATGAGCAGTTCTTC. Encoded protein: CASSRGLAVNNEQFF.

CDR3 residues: CASSLFNRMNTEAFF. CDR3 nucleotide sequence: TGTGCCAGCAGTTTATTTAACCGGATGAACACTGAAGCTTTCTTT. The rearrangement joins TRBV28 to TRBJ1-1; D remains ambiguous. V lost 1 base and J 0 bases, leaving 9 bases between the germline ends. CDR1 is MDHEN, CDR2 SYDVKM, per germline. The CDR3 length is 15 residues.

V and J are TRBV7-9 and TRBJ2-1; D is unclear. Trimming stripped 5 bases from V and 7 bases from J, with 9 bases between. The CDR3 runs 12 residues. Germline CDR1 and CDR2: SEHNR and FQNEAQ (reference sequence). This CDR3 is CASSPSRNEQFF. The CDR3 DNA reads as TGTGCCAGCAGCCCGAGCAGGAATGAGCAGTTCTTC.

This chain connects TRBV5-4 to TRBJ1-1; the match to TRBD1 covers 8 bases. Germline CDR1 SGHNT, CDR2 YYREEE (reference sequence). Trimming took 4 bases from V and 0 from J; bases not matched to a gene: 5. The CDR3 totals 15 residues. CDR3 residues: CASSLMDRVNTEAFF. CDR3 in DNA: TGTGCCAGCAGCCTTATGGACAGGGTGAACACTGAAGCTTTCTTT.

This chain connects TRBV4-2 to TRBJ2-1; the D gene could be TRBD1 or TRBD2 (5 bases each). Between the trimmed V and J ends, which lost 1 base and 5 bases, there was a span of 15 bases. Germline V gene lookup returns CDR1 LGHNA and CDR2 YNFKEQ. The CDR3 is 16 amino acids. CDR3 loop: CASSQVLGRAHNEQFF. CDR3 nucleotide sequence: TGTGCCAGCAGCCAAGTCCTGGGGCGGGCCCACAATGAGCAGTTCTTC.

The rearrangement links TRBV4-2 to TRBJ2-7; the D call may be TRBD1 or TRBD2 (5 bases each). Between the trimmed V and J ends, which lost 1 base and 9 bases, there was a span of 16 bases. The CDR3 is made up of 14 amino acids. Per the germline V gene, CDR1 is LGHNA and CDR2 is YNFKEQ. The CDR3 protein is CASSQAWTPTGQYF. The CDR3, as DNA: TGTGCCAGCAGCCAAGCCTGGACTCCTACAGGGCAGTACTTC.

In its sample, this clone was seen once. The chain has TRBV7-3 and TRBJ2-5, with 15 bases matching TRBD2. Germline trimming cut 6 bases from V and 5 bases from J; bases unmatched to any gene: 7. The CDR3 runs to 16 residues. In germline, CDR1 is SGHTA, CDR2 FQGTGA. CDR3 in amino acids: CASRKGLAGGGETQYF. The CDR3 bases are TGTGCCAGCAGAAAGGGACTAGCGGGAGGAGGTGAGACCCAGTACTTC.

This rearrangement joins TRBV6-5 to TRBJ2-7; 10 positions agree with TRBD2. V gave up 7 bases and J gave up 7 bases; unmatched junction bases: 10. Germline loops: CDR1 MNHEY, CDR2 SVGAGI. The CDR3 spans 14 residues. CDR3 bases: TGTGCCAGCACCCAACTAGCGGGACCGGGTGAGCAGTACTTC. Amino acids: CASTQLAGPGEQYF.

The table lists this clone with a few counts. The chain links TRBV7-9 to TRBJ1-1; unclear D gene. CDR1 SEHNR and CDR2 FQNEAQ come from the germline V gene (reference sequence). This CDR3 has 17 residues. V lost 4 bases to trimming and J lost 5 bases, with 23 bases between them. Here the CDR3 DNA reads TGTGCCAGCAGCTCCACCCGCGGAGTTAAGGGAAAAACTGAAGCTTTCTTT. Protein: CASSSTRGVKGKTEAFF.